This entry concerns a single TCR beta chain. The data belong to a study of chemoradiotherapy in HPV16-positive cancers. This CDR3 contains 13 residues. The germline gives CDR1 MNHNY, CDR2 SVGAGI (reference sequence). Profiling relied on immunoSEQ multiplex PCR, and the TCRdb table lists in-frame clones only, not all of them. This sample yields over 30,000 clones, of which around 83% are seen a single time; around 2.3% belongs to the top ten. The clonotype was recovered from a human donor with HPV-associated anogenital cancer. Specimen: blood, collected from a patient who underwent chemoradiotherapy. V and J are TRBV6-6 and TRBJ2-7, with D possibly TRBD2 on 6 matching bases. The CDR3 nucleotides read TGTGCAATTGCCGGGACCGAGACTAGGGAGCAGTACTTC. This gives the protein CAIAGTETREQYF.